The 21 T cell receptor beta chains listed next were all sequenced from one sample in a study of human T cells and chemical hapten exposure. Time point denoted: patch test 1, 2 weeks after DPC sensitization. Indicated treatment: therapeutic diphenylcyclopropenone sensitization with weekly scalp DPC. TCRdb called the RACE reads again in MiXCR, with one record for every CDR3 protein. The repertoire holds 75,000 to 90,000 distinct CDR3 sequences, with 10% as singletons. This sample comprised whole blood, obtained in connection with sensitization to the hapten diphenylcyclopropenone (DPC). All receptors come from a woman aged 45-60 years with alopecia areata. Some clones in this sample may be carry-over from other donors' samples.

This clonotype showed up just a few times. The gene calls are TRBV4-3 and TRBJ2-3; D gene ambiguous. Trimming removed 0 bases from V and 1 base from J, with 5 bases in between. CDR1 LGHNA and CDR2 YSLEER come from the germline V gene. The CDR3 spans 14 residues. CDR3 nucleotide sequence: TGCGCCAGCAGCCAAGAAGGACGCACAGATACGCAGTATTTT. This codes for CASSQEGRTDTQYF.

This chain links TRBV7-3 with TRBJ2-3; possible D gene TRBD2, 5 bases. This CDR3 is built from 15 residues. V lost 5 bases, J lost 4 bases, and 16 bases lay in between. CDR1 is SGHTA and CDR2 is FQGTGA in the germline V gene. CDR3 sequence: CASSPAGATADTQYF. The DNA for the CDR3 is TGTGCCAGCAGCCCGGCGGGCGCCACAGCAGATACGCAGTATTTT.

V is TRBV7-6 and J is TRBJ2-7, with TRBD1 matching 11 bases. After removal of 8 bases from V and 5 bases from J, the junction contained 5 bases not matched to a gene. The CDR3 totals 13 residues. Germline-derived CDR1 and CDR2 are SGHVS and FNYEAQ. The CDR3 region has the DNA TGTGCCAGCGCGGGGACAGGGGGGCACGAGCAGTACTTC. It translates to CASAGTGGHEQYF.

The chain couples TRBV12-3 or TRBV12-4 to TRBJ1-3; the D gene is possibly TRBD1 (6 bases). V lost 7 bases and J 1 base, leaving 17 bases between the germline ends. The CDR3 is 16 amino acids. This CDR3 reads CASTPQGLGSGNTIYF. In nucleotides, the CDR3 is TGTGCCAGCACCCCCCAGGGGTTAGGGTCTGGAAACACCATATATTTT.

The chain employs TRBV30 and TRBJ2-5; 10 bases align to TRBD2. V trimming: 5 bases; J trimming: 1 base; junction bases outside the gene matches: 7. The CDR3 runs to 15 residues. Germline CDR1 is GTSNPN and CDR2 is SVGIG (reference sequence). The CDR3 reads CAWDHTSGTQETQYF. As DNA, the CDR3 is TGTGCCTGGGACCATACTAGCGGGACCCAAGAGACCCAGTACTTC. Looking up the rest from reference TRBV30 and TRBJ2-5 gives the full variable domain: SQTIHQWPATLVQPVGSPLSLECTVEGTSNPNLYWYRQAAGRGLQLLFYSVGIGQISSEVPQNLSASRPQDRQFILSSKKLLLSDSGFYLCAWDHTSGTQETQYFGPGTRLLVL.

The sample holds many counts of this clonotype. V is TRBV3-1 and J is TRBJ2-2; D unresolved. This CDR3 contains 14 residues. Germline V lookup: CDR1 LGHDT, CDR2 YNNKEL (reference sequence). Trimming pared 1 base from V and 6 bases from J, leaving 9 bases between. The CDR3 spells CASSQAAAPGELFF. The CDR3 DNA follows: TGTGCCAGCAGCCAAGCTGCGGCCCCCGGGGAGCTGTTTTTT. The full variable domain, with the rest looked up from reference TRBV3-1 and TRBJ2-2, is DTAVSQTPKYLVTQMGNDKSIKCEQNLGHDTMYWYKQDSKKFLKIMFSYNNKELIINETVPNRFSPKSPDKAHLNLHINSLELGDSAVYFCASSQAAAPGELFFGEGSRLTVL.

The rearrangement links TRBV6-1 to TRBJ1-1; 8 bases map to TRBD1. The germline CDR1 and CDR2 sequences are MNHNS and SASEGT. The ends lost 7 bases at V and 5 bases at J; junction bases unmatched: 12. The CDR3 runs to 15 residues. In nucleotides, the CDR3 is TGTGCCAGCACCCACGGGTCAGGGGGCTGGACTGAAGCTTTCTTT. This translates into CASTHGSGGWTEAFF.

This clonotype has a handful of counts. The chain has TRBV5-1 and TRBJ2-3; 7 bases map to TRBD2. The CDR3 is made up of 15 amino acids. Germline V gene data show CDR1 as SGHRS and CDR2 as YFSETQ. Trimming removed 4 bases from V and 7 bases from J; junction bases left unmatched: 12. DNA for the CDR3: TGCGCCAGCAGCGAGCCTAGCGGAGTTAGTAATACGCAGTATTTT. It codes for CASSEPSGVSNTQYF. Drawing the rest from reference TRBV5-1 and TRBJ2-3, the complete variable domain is KAGVTQTPRYLIKTRGQQVTLSCSPISGHRSVSWYQQTPGQGLQFLFEYFSETQRNKGNFPGRFSGRQFSNSRSEMNVSTLELGDSALYLCASSEPSGVSNTQYFGPGTRLTVL.

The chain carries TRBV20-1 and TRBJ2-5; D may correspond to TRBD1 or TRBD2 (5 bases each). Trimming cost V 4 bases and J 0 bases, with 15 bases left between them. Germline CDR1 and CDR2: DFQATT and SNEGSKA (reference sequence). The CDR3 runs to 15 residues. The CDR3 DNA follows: TGCAGTGCTAACTCCCCGACAGCGGACCAAGAGACCCAGTACTTC. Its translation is CSANSPTADQETQYF.

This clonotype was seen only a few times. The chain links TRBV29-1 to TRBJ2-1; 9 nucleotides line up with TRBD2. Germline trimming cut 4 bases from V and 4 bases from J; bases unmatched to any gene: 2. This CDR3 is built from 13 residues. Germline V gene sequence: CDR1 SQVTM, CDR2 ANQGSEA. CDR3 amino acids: CSVGLAAYNEQFF. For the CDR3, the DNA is TGCAGCGTTGGACTAGCGGCTTACAATGAGCAGTTCTTC.

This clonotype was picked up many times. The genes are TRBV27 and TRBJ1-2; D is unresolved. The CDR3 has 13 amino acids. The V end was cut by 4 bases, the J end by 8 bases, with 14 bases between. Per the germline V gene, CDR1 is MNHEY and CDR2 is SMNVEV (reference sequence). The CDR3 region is CASSSVGNSGYTF. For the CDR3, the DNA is TGTGCCAGCAGTTCAGTGGGGAATTCCGGCTACACCTTC.

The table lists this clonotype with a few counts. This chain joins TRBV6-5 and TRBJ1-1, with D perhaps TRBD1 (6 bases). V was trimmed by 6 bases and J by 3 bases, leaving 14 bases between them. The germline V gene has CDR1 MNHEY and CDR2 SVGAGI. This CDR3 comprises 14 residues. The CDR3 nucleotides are TGTGCCAGCAGGACCGGACAGACATACACTGAAGCTTTCTTT. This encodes CASRTGQTYTEAFF.

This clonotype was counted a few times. The CDR3, as DNA: TGCGCCAGCAGCTCTTCGGGATGGGATTCACCCCTCCACTTT. Protein: CASSSSGWDSPLHF. The chain is built from TRBV5-1 and TRBJ1-6; D unresolved. The CDR3 spans 14 residues. V was cut by 3 bases and J by 8 bases, with 12 bases left in between. Germline loops: CDR1 SGHRS, CDR2 YFSETQ.

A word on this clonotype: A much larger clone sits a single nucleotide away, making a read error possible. The CDR3 nucleotides read TGTGTCAGCAGCCGTAGCGGGACCCGGAGCGATACGCAGTATTTT. Its protein is CVSSRSGTRSDTQYF. The rearrangement joins TRBV11-2 to TRBJ2-3; TRBD2 matches at 8 bases. Germline V lookup: CDR1 SGHAT, CDR2 FQNNGV. The CDR3 is 15 residues long.

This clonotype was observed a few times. The CDR3 sequence is CASSPPGLAGNKGYEQYF. The DNA of the CDR3 is TGTGCCAGCAGTCCCCCGGGACTAGCGGGAAACAAAGGGTACGAGCAGTACTTC. This sequence joins TRBV28 and TRBJ2-7; TRBD2 agrees at 13 bases. J lost 4 bases, V lost 5 bases, and 14 bases had no gene match. The germline V gene encodes CDR1 MDHEN and CDR2 SYDVKM. The CDR3 sequence is 18 residues long. Full variable domain (outside the CDR3, taken from reference TRBV28 and TRBJ2-7): DVKVTQSSRYLVKRTGEKVFLECVQDMDHENMFWYRQDPGLGLRLIYFSYDVKMKEKGDIPEGYSVSREKKERFSLILESASTNQTSMYLCASSPPGLAGNKGYEQYFGPGTRLTVT.

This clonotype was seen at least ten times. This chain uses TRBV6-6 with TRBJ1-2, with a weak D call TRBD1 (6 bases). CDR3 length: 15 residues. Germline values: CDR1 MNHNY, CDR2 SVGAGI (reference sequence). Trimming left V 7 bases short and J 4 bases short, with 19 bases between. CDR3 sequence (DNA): TGTGCCAGCACCGGGGGGGCGACAATCTTCTATGGCTACACCTTC. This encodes CASTGGATIFYGYTF.

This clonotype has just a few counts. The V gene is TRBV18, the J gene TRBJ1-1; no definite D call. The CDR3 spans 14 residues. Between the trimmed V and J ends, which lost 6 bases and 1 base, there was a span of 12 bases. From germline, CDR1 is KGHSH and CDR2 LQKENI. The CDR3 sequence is CASSPMYGNTEAFF. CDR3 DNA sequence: TGTGCCAGCTCCCCCATGTACGGGAACACTGAAGCTTTCTTT. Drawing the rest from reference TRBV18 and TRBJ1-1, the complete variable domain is NAGVMQNPRHLVRRRGQEARLRCSPMKGHSHVYWYRQLPEEGLKFMVYLQKENIIDESGMPKERFSAEFPKEGPSILRIQQVVRGDSAAYFCASSPMYGNTEAFFGQGTRLTVV.

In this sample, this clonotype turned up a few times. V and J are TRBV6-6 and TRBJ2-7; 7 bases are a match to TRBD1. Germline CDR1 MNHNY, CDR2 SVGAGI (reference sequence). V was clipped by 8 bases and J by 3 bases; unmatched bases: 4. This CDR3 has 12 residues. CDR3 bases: TGTGCCAGCGGCAGACAGGGCTACGAGCAGTACTTC. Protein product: CASGRQGYEQYF.

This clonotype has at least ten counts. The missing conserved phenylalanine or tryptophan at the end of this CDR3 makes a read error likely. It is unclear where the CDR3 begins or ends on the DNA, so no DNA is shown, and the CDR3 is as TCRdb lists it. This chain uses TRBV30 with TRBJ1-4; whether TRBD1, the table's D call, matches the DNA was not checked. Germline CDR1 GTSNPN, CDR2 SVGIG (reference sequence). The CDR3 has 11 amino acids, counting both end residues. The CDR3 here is CAWSSGRGRQR.

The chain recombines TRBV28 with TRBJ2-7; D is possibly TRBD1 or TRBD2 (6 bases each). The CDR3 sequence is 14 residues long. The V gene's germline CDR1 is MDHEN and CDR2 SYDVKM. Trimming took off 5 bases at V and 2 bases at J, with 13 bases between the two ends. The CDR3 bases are TGTGCCAGCAGTAGGGGGGTAACCCCCTACGAGCAGTACTTC. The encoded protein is CASSRGVTPYEQYF.

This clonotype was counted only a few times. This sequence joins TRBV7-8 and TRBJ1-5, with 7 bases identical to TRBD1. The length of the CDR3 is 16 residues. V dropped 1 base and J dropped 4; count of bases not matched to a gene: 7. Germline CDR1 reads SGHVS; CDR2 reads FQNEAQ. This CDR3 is CASSLEGQLKNQPQHF. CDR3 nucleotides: TGTGCCAGCAGCTTAGAGGGACAGCTTAAAAATCAGCCCCAGCATTTT.